This TCR beta chain was identified in a study of Graves' ophthalmopathy and Graves' hyperthyroidism. For the study at large: Specimen type is peripheral blood, obtained at initial diagnosis before any treatment. Study results and limitations: Using a 13-signature model, the authors split ophthalmopathy from stable hyperthyroidism, with roughly 88% sensitivity and 80% to 84% specificity. Blood also contained most of the expanded thyroid clonotypes above 0.001 frequency.

Trimming cost V 6 bases and J 6 bases; bases outside gene matches: 5. The CDR3 totals 13 residues. The germline V gene has CDR1 DFQATT and CDR2 SNEGSKA (reference sequence). Ineligible for inclusion were patients with other autoimmune diseases, uncontrolled infections, pregnancy or lactation. From RNA, the CDR3 regions of TCR beta chains were amplified and sequenced. HTBI-primed RT-PCR formed the first round, and a multiplex PCR formed the second. TCRdb called the multiplex PCR reads again in MiXCR, with one record for every CDR3 protein. In the table there are roughly 610,000 distinct CDR3 sequences, about a fifth of which are singletons. This clonotype was seen many times. What it binds is unknown.

The clonotype was recovered from a woman aged 18 to 35 with stable Graves' hyperthyroidism. Some clones in this sample may be carry-over from other donors' samples. Sequences were obtained from peripheral blood. The rearrangement joins TRBV20-1 to TRBJ1-5, with TRBD1 matching 10 bases. CDR3 region: CSAAGTGVQPQHF. CDR3 in DNA: TGCAGTGCCGCGGGGACAGGGGTTCAGCCCCAGCATTTT.